The sequence of this T cell receptor (beta chain) was determined in a study of T cell repertoires in cytomegalovirus infection. The CDR3 has 15 amino acids. The V end lost 1 base, the J end lost 3 bases, and 9 bases lay between the germline ends. Germline assignment: CDR1 SEHNR and CDR2 FQNEAQ (reference sequence). One entry per CDR3 protein, called by TCRdb with MiXCR from the reads. This table holds fewer than 950,000 distinct CDR3 sequences, about 33% found once. The table lists this clonotype with a few counts. Its antigen remains unidentified. This receptor was taken from a human donor in good health (CMV status not recorded). Some clones in this sample may be carry-over from other donors' samples. This specimen consisted of cultured CD8+ T cells from PBMCs, obtained from culture after CMV antigen stimulation. The chain uses TRBV7-9 and TRBJ2-2; D unclear. CDR3 coding DNA: TGTGCCAGCAGCTTAGGGGGATCTTACACCGGGGAGCTGTTTTTT. It encodes CASSLGGSYTGELFF.